Described below is a single TCR beta chain sequence and its context. Its binding antigen is unknown. No qualities accompany the bases; no much larger clone lies one base away. CDR1 and CDR2 were assigned from the germline V gene as SQVTM and ANQGSEA. At the junction V is shortened by 5 bases and J by 1 base; bases outside the gene matches: 5. The cysteine opens and the phenylalanine closes a CDR3 of 13 amino acids. The entry retains the CDR3 DNA only, 39 bases that are in frame from base 1. This sample's time point label indicates: before anti-PD-1 therapy. Genomic DNA extracted from tumor biopsies or peripheral blood was used for bulk TCRbeta sequencing, with input ranging from roughly 616 ng to 6,500 ng. All patients had histologically proven advanced or metastatic basal or squamous cell carcinoma and were poor candidates for surgical resection. The basal cell carcinoma cohort was made up of approximately ten patients, and bulk tumor TCR sequencing was performed for 8 of these patients.

This specimen belongs to a study of T cells in tumors after PD-1 blockade (dated by TCRdb to the late 2010s). Some background on the complete study: Patients with prior checkpoint blockade, systemic immunosuppressant use, or recent radiotherapy or other anti-cancer therapy within 4 weeks were excluded. Treatment consisted of either cemiplimab 350 mg every 2 weeks or pembrolizumab 200 mg every 3 weeks. A subset of patients also received ongoing daily vismodegib 150 mg during anti-PD-1 treatment. An average of 113,528 TCR templates (range about 24,679-257,772) and roughly 37,000 unique clonotypes was obtained for peripheral blood samples. Paired single-cell RNA and TCR sequencing was done in the study on site-matched tumors from patients with BCC or SCC, both before and after anti-PD-1 therapy. Bulk TCR sequencing was performed on 10 to 11 peripheral blood samples from about five patients to compare blood and tumor clonotypes. RECIST version 1.1 was used to evaluate clinical response. Summary of the overall study and its limitations: About 41% of tumor TCR clonotypes were found in blood, and some novel exhausted tumor clones appeared in pre-treatment blood, suggesting peripheral recruitment. Where the novel T cell clones came from was not determined, and possible sources could include lymphoid organs or rare unexpanded clones inside the tumor or in the tumor periphery.

Deep TCRbeta sequencing was performed with the immunoSEQ platform. The paper's processing steps were these. Only productive rearrangements were exported from the immunoSEQ Analyzer for further analysis. Bulk TCRbeta clonotypes were assigned T cell phenotypes by matching to single-cell RNA+TCR-seq clones sharing the same TCRbeta sequence. Using bulk TCR sequencing data, clone enrichment in tumor was calculated by dividing a clone's tumor frequency by the same clone's PBMC frequency. GLIPH was used to sort TCRs into specificity groups, which are clusters of distinct TCRs that likely recognize common antigens through shared CDR3 motifs. This immuneACCESS table, as held by TCRdb, lists in-frame sequences with V and J called but not all clones. Of the missing ones, under half trace to an unresolved V gene in checked studies; the others have no known cause. For V, J and clone size, that table is used; D and trimming come from the DNA. Counted in this sample were roughly 48,000 clones; approximately 81% of them appeared once. The ten biggest clones cover 4% to 5% of the sample.

The receptor was isolated from a human donor with basal cell carcinoma. The sample consisted of PBMCs, taken before anti-PD-1 treatment. In this chain, TRBV29-1 is recombined with TRBJ2-7; the junction holds 7 bases that match TRBD1. The sequence in DNA is TGCAGCGTTCTTGAGACAGGGTCCTACGAGCAGTACTTC. It codes for CSVLETGSYEQYF.